This T cell receptor (beta chain) comes out of a study of tumor-infiltrating lymphocytes in primary liver carcinoma (dated by TCRdb to 2016 to 2017). In terms of the full investigation: Surgical resection was performed in China between late 2015 and 2016 on a few patients with histopathologically diagnosed primary liver carcinoma. The five patients, three men and two women aged 30 to 69 years, had hepatocellular carcinoma (four) or combined HCC and intrahepatic cholangiocarcinoma (one). Tumors of the five patients were stage T1-T3 N0M0 with maximum diameters of about 4 to 10 cm. Roughly 3.5 to 7.5 million productive TCRbeta reads were obtained per sample, and no significant difference in read depth was found between tissue types. The study combined TCRbeta repertoire sequencing, expression microarrays and whole-exome sequencing across five regions of each liver tumor, with adjacent normal tissue and blood. A total of about 35 specimens from 5 patients, comprising about 25 tumor regions, 5 adjacent noncancerous liver tissues and 5 peripheral blood samples, were covered by TCRbeta repertoire sequencing. Reproducibility between technical replicate repertoires was high, with correlation coefficients above 0.95 and mean shared-clone rates about 0.9. The full study reports these points: Since the samples were bulk and unsorted, there was no way to compare CD4+ and CD8+ T cell repertoires. The top 250 clones made up a significantly larger repertoire fraction in tumors than in blood (p = 0.039). With just 4 or 5 patients in the study, the authors point out that the findings should be validated in a larger study. Consistent with antigen-driven expansion, pairs of tumor regions showed higher repertoire overlap (mean roughly 36%) than either tumor-adjacent pairs (about 17%) or tumor-blood pairs (roughly 15%). Only the TCR beta chain was sequenced, which likely underestimates true repertoire diversity because unpaired alpha chains were not captured.

This clonotype was counted at least ten times. Its antigen remains unidentified. Base quality data are lacking; no much larger clone is found one base away. Including cysteine and phenylalanine, the CDR3 has 14 amino acids. The read is trimmed to its CDR3 DNA, 42 bases read in frame from base 1. V lost 6 bases and J lost 2 bases, and the count of bases not matched to a germline gene is 5. The germline V gene supplies CDR1 SQVTM and CDR2 ANQGSEA. TCRbeta-specific cDNA was reverse-transcribed from about 0.45 ug total RNA using a constant-region primer and ProtoScript II reverse transcriptase. Construction of the TCRbeta libraries relied on three nested rounds of multiplex PCR, following a slightly modified ARM-PCR procedure. Each of the first two PCR rounds ran for about 10 cycles using multiplex TRBV1-TRBV30 forward primers together with a Cbeta reverse primer. Sample barcodes and Illumina adapters were added in a final 25-cycle PCR with Deep VentR polymerase. Before sequencing, amplicons between 200 and 500 bp were purified from gel using a QIAquick gel extraction kit. The TCRbeta amplicons were sequenced with 250-bp paired-end reads on an Illumina HiSeq 2500. The authors' pipeline ran thus. Quality trimming of reads was performed with Trimmomatic v0.33, and paired reads were merged with FLASH v1.2.11 so that full CDR3 sequences could be recovered. V, D and J germline segments were assigned to the rearranged TCRbeta sequences using MiGEC v1.2.1b. VDJtools v1.0.0 computed clonotype statistics and Shannon-Wiener diversity indices. To cut down on sampling bias, every analysis after diversity analysis relied on just the 250 most abundant clonotypes from each sample. TCRdb trimmed public reads at Q25 via fastp, called clones via MiXCR and kept in-frame beta chains. A single entry per CDR3 protein holds the most common genes and DNA from its merged rows. These V and J calls derive from TCRdb rather than the authors' analysis. The table for this sample lists 300,000 to 400,000 distinct CDR3 sequences; approximately 65% of them were counted only once. In total, the top ten clones hold 5.5% to 8% of the sample.

RNA from unsorted whole blood was extracted with TRIzol reagent, and germline DNA was obtained with the DNeasy Blood & Tissue kit. Patients had chronic HBV infection and were treatment-naive at sampling. Before surgery, roughly 3.7 milliliters of peripheral blood were collected into K2EDTA tubes. The TCR originated in a man aged 35 to 55 with primary liver carcinoma and hepatitis B virus infection. The sequenced sample was peripheral blood. The chain uses TRBV29-1 and TRBJ2-7; 12 nucleotides in the junction match TRBD2. The sequenced DNA: TGCAGCGTCCAACTAGCGGGAGGTGCCTACGAGCAGTACTTC. It is translated as CSVQLAGGAYEQYF.